This entry describes one T cell receptor beta chain. Its antigen is still unknown. The record has no base qualities; no much larger clone is one base away. The CDR3 runs 13 residues from the cysteine to the phenylalanine. The only DNA kept is the CDR3, 39 bases in frame from the first base. V and J are truncated by 0 bases and 7 bases respectively, leaving an intervening sequence of 6 bases. The germline V gene specifies ENHRY as CDR1 and SYGVKD as CDR2. The collaborating institutions used their own protocols to collect whole blood in K2EDTA tubes. Collaborator samples were shipped for TCRbeta analysis as frozen whole blood, isolated PBMCs, or DNA extracted from either sample type. The immunoSEQ Assay, a bias-controlled multiplex PCR, was used to amplify TCRbeta CDR3 regions from genomic DNA. From the authors' description of their analysis: The number of nucleated cells in each sample was estimated by amplification of reference gene primers within the assay. To quantify the absolute abundance of each unique TCRbeta CDR3 rearrangement, sequence reads were collapsed and filtered. Productive Simpson clonality was computed per sample as the square root of Simpson's diversity index over productive rearrangements. TCRdb provides this immuneACCESS table in a form limited to in-frame rearrangements. Some clones are lacking; in checked studies, under half of them reflect an unresolved V gene, and why the rest are absent is not known. That table is the source of V, J and clone size, and D and trimming were worked out from the DNA. The sample table contains 85,000 to 120,000 clones; only one count was recorded for 70% to 75% of them. The top ten clones comprise 0.75% to 1% of the sample.

This entry comes from a study of blood T cell repertoires in COVID-19 (dated by TCRdb to about 2020). With regard to the full study: Samples covering the acute and convalescent phases of COVID-19 were provided by collaborators in the United States, Italy and Spain. The material from the prospective study consisted of cDNA or gDNA derived from T cells, B-cell-depleted T cells, or PBMCs. Deeply sampled blood TCRbeta repertoires from subjects exposed to, actively infected with, or recovered from COVID-19 were included in the dataset. The repertoires were released in a freely available public database intended as a resource for research on the immune response to SARS-CoV-2. The samples were drawn from the first 160 participants of the ongoing ImmuneRACE study and from over 950 subjects provided by 6 global collaborators. A de-identified subject ID, COVID-19 status, age in years and sex were almost always included in the sample metadata. Where available, HLA class I and class II types were obtained from metadata supplied by the sample provider rather than from assay-based typing.

Broad study findings and their caveats: The amount of clinical and demographic metadata varied by source and participant and was provided uncurated.

Sequenced input: peripheral blood. Rearrangement joined TRBV10-3 to TRBJ1-4; the D gene remains uncertain. The sequence came from a human donor with acute or convalescent COVID-19. The donor label of this sample is uncertain. In nucleotides, the sequence is TGTGCCATCAGTGAGTCGATCAGTGAAAAACTGTTTTTT. It is translated as CAISESISEKLFF.